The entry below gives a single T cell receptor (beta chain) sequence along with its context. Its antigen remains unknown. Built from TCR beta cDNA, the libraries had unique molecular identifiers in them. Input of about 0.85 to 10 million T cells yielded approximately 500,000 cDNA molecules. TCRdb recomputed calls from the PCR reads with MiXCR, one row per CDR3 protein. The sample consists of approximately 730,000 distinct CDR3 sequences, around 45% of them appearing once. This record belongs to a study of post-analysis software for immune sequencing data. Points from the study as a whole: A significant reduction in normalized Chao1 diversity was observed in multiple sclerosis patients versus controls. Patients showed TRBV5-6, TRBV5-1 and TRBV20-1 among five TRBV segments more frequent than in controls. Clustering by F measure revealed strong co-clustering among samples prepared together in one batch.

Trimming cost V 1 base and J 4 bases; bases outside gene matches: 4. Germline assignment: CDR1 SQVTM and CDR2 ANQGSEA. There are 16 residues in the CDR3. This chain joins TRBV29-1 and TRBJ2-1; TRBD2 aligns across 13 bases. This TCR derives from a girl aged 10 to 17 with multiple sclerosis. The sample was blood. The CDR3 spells CSVEGLAGGTYNEQFF. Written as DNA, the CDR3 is TGCAGCGTTGAAGGACTAGCGGGAGGAACTTACAATGAGCAGTTCTTC.